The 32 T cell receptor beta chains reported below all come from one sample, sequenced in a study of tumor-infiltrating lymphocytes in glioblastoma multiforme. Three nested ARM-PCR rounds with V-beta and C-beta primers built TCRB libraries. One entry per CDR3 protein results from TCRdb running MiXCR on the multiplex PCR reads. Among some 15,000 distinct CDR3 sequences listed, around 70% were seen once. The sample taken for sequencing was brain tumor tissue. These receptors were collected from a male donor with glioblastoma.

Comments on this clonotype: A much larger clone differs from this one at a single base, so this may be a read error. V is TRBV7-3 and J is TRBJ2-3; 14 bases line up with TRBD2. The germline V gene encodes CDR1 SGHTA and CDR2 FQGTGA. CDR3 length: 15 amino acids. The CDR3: CASSLGTSGRGTHYF. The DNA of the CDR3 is TGTGCCAGCAGCCTCGGGACTAGCGGGAGAGGTACGCACTATTTT.

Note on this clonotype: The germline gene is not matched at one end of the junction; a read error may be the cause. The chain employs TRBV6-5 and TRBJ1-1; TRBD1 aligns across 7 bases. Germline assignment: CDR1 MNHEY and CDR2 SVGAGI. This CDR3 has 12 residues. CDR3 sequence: CASSLTGTEALF. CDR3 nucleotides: TGCGCCAGCAGTTTGACAGGGACGGAGGCTCTCTTT.

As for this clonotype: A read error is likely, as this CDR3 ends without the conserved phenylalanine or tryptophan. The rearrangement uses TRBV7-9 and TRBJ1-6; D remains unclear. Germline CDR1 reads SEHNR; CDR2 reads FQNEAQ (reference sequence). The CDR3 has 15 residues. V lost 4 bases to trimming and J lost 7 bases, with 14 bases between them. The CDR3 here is CASSSRQEVNSPLHL. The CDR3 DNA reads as TGTGCCAGCAGCTCCAGGCAGGAAGTCAATTCACCCCTCCACTTA.

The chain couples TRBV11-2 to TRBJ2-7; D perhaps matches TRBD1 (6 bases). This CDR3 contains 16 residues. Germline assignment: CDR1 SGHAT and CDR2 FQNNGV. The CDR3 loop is CARSRDKGTSTYEQYF. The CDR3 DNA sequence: TGTGCTAGGAGCCGGGACAAGGGGACCTCGACCTACGAGCAGTACTTC.

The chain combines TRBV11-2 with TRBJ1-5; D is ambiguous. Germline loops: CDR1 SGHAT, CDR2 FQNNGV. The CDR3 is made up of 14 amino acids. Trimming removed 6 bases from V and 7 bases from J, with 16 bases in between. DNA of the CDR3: TGTGCCAGCAGTATGGGGAGAGCGACACAGCCCCAGCATTTT. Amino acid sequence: CASSMGRATQPQHF.

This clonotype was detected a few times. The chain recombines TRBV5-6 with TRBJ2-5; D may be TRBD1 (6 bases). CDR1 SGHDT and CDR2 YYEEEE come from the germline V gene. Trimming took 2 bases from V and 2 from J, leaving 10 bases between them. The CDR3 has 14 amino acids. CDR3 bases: TGTGCCAGCAGCTTACCCCAGGGGCAAGAGACCCAGTACTTC. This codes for CASSLPQGQETQYF.

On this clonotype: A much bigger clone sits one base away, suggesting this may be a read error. CDR3 protein: CAIRGVGAESQYF. The DNA of the CDR3 is TGTGCCATCAGAGGGGTCGGAGCAGAGAGCCAGTACTTC. This chain connects TRBV10-3 to TRBJ2-5; weak D call: TRBD1 (5 bases). The CDR3 spans 13 residues. The germline CDR1 and CDR2 sequences are ENHRY and SYGVKD.

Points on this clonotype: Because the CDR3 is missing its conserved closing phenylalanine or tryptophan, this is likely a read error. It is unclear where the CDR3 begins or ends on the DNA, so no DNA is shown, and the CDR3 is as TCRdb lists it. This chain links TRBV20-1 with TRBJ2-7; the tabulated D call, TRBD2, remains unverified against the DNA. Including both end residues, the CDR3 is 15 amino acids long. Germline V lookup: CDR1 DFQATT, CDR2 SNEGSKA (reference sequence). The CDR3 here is CSARVLAGGLYERYY.

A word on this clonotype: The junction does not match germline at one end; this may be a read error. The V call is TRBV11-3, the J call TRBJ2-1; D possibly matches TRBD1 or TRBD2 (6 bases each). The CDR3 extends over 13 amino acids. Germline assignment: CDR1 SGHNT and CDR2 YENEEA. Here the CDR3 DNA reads TGTGCTAGCAGCTCGAGGGGGGAGGATGAGCGGTTCTTC. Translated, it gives CASSSRGEDERFF.

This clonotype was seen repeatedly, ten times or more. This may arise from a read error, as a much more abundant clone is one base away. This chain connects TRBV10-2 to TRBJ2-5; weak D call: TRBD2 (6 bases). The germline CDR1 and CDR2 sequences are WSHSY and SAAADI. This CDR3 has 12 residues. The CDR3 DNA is TGCACCAGCCGTACGGGAGACGAGACCCAGTACTTC. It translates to CTSRTGDETQYF.

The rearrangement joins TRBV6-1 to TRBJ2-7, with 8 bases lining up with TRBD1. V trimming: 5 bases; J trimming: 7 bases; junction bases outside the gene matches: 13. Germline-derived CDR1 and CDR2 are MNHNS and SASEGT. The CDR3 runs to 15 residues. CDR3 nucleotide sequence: TGTGCCAGCAGTTCCGGGACAGGCCGGCCAACGGAGCAGTACTTC. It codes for CASSSGTGRPTEQYF.

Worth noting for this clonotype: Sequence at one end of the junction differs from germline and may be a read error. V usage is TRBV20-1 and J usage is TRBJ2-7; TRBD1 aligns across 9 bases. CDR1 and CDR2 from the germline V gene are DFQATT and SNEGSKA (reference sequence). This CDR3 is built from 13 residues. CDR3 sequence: CSASPGTGYEQYF. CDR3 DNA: TGCAGTGCTAGTCCCGGGACAGGGTATGAGCAGTATTTC.

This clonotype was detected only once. The CDR3 DNA reads TGTGCCGGCACTCCCCGACAGGGCAATGGCACCGGGGAGCTGTTTTTT. As protein: CAGTPRQGNGTGELFF. This chain links TRBV11-2 with TRBJ2-2; 7 positions match TRBD1. The CDR3 extends over 16 amino acids. Trimming removed 11 bases from V and 4 bases from J; junction bases left unmatched: 16. Per the germline V gene, CDR1 is SGHAT and CDR2 is FQNNGV.

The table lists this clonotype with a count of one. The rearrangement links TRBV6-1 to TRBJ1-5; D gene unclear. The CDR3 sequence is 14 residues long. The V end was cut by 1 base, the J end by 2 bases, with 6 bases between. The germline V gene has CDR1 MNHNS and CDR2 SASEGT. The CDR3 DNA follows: TGTGCCAGCAGTGAAGGAAATGGCAATCAGCCCCAGCATTTT. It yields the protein CASSEGNGNQPQHF.

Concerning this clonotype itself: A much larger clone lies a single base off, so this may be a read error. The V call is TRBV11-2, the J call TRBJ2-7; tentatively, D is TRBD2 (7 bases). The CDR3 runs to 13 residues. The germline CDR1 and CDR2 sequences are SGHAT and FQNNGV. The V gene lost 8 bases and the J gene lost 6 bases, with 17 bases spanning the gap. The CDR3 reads CASLKIRGAEQYF. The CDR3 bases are TGTGCCAGCTTGAAAATTCGGGGGGCCGAGCAGTACTTC.

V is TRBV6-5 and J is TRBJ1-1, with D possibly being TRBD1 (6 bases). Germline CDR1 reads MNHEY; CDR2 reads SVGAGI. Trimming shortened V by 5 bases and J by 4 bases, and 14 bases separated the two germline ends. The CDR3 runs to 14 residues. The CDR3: CASSLLGGSTEAFF. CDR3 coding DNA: TGTGCCAGCAGTCTTCTAGGGGGGAGCACTGAAGCTTTCTTT.

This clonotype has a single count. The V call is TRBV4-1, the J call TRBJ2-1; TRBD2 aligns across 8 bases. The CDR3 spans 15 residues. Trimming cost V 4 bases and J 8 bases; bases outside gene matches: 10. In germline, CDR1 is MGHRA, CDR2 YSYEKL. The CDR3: CASSPGTRSRDEQFF. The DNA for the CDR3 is TGCGCCAGCAGCCCCGGGACTAGGTCTAGGGATGAGCAGTTCTTC.

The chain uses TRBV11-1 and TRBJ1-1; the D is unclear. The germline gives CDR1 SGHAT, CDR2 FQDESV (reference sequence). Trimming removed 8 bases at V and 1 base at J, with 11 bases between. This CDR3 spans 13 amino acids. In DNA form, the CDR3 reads TGTGCCAGCTATAGGGCGGGGAACACTGAAGCTTTCTTT. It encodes CASYRAGNTEAFF.

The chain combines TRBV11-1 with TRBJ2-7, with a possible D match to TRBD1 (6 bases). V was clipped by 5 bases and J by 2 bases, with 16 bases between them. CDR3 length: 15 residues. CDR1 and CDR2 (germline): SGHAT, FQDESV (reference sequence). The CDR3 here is CASSLRDTGPYEQYF. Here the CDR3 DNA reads TGTGCCAGCAGCCTCCGGGACACAGGACCCTACGAGCAGTACTTC.

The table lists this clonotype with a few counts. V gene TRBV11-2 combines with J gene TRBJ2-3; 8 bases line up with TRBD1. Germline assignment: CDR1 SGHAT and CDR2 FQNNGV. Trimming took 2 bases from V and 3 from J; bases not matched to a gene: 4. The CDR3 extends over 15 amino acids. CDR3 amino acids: CASSLQGAWTDTQYF. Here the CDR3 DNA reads TGTGCCAGCAGCTTACAGGGGGCGTGGACAGATACGCAGTATTTT.

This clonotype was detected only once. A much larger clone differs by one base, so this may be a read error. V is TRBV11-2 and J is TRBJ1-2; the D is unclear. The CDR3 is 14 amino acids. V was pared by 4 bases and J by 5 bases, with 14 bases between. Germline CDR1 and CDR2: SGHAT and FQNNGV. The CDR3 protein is CASSSCVGRYGYTF. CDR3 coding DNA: TGTGCCAGCAGCTCCTGCGTAGGGCGGTATGGCTACACCTTC.

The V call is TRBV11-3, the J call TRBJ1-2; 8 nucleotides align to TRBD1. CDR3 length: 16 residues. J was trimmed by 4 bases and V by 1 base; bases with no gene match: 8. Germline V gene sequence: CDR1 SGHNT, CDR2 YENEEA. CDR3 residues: CASSLGGTGVSYGYTF. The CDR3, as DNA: TGTGCCAGCAGCTTAGGGGGGACAGGAGTCAGCTATGGCTACACCTTC.

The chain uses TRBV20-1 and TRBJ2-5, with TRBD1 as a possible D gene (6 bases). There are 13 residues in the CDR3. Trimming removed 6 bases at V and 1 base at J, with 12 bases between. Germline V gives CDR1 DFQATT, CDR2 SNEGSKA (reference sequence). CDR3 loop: CSAPQGRQETQYF. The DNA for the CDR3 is TGCAGTGCCCCACAGGGTCGCCAAGAGACCCAGTACTTC.

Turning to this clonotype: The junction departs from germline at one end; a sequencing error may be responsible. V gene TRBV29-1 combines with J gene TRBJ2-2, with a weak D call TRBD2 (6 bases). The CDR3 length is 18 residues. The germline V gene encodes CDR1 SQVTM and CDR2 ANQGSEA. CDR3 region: CSVDDLFGGAPVTRELFF. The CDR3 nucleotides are TGCAGCGTTGATGACCTCTTTGGAGGGGCGCCGGTCACCCGGGAGCTGTTTTTT.

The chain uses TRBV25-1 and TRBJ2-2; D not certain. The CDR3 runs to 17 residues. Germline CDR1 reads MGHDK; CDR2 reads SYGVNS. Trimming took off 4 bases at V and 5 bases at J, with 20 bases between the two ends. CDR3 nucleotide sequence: TGTGCCAGCAGTGCCCAAGAACGGCGCCTTGGGACCGGGGAGCTGTTTTTT. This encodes CASSAQERRLGTGELFF.

The CDR3 protein is CASVGQSYAGELFF. The CDR3 coding sequence is TGTGCCAGCGTTGGGCAGTCCTACGCCGGGGAGCTGTTTTTT. The V call is TRBV11-2, the J call TRBJ2-2; D not certain. The CDR3 is 14 amino acids. V gave up 8 bases and J gave up 6 bases, with 16 bases separating them. The germline CDR1 and CDR2 sequences are SGHAT and FQNNGV.

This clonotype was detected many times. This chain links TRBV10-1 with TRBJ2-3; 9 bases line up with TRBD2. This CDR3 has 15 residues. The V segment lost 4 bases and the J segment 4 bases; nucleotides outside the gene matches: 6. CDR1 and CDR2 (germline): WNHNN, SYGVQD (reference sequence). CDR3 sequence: CASSGSGSESDTQYF. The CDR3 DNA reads TGCGCCAGCAGTGGTAGCGGGAGTGAATCAGATACGCAGTATTTT.

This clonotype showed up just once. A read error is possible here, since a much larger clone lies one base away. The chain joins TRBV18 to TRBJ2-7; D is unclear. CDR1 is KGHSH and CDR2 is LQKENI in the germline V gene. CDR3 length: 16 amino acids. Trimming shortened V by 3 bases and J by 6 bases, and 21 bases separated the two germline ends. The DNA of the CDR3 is TGTGCCAGCTCACCTCTGAACCGGCACGGGCGCGGCGAGCAGTACTTC. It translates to CASSPLNRHGRGEQYF.

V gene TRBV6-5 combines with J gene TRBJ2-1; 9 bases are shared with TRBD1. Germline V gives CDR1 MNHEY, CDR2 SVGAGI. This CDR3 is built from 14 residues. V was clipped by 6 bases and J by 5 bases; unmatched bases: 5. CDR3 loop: CASSRGTGNNEQFF. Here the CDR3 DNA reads TGTGCCAGCAGCCGAGGGACAGGGAACAATGAGCAGTTCTTC.

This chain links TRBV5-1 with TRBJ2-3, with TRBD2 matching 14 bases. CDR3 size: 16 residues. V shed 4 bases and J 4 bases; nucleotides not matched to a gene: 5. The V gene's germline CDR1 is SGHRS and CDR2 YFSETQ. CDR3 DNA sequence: TGCGCCAGCAGCCTTGGGACTAGCGGGGGTGCAGATACGCAGTATTTT. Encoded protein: CASSLGTSGGADTQYF.

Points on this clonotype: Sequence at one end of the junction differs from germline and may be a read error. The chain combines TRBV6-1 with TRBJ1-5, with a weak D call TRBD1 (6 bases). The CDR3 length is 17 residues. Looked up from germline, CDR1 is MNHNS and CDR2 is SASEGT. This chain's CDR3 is CTSRGETGTYSNQPQHF. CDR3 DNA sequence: TGTACCAGCAGGGGTGAGACGGGAACATATAGTAATCAGCCCCAGCATTTT.

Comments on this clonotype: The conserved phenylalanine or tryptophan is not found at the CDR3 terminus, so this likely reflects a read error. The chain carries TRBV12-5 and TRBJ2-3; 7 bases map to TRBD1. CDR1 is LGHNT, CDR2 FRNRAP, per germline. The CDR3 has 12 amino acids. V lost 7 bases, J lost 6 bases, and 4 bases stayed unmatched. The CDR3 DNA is TGTGCTAGTGTTCAACAGGGGGATACGCAGTATTTA. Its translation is CASVQQGDTQYL.